Shown below are 21 T cell receptor beta chains from a single sample sequenced in a study of beta chain features in type 1 diabetes. Study-level results: Moderate yet significant TCRB CDR3 shortening was seen in Type 1 diabetes patients in all four CD4+ subsets.

The sequenced template was cDNA made from the entire isolated RNA. Generated by immunoSEQ multiplex PCR, the TCRdb table keeps only in-frame clones and is missing some. The sample carries more than 95,000 clones, 15% to 20% recorded once. These TCRs are of unknown antigen specificity. Sequencing used central memory CD4+ T cells from blood. The receptors stem from a man aged 18 to 30 with type 1 diabetes.

This clone appeared many times. The chain joins TRBV7-2 to TRBJ2-5; D gene ambiguous. Deletions cut 4 bases from V and 1 base from J, with 7 bases between. In germline, CDR1 is SGHTA, CDR2 FQGNSA. This CDR3 has 13 residues. For the CDR3, the DNA is TGTGCCAGCAGCTCAATCCTCCAAGAGACCCAGTACTTC. It yields the protein CASSSILQETQYF.

The V and J genes are TRBV2 and TRBJ1-1; 7 nucleotides agree with TRBD1. CDR3 length: 14 residues. Unmatched junction bases numbered 5, after V lost 6 bases and J lost 1 base. Germline V gene sequence: CDR1 SNHLY, CDR2 FYNNEI. CDR3 loop: CASRIQGPNTEAFF. CDR3 in DNA: TGTGCCAGCAGGATACAGGGGCCGAACACTGAAGCTTTCTTT.

The gene calls are TRBV30 and TRBJ1-2; 7 bases map to TRBD1. The CDR3 length is 14 residues. CDR1 and CDR2 from the germline V gene are GTSNPN and SVGIG (reference sequence). V was pared by 4 bases and J by 2 bases, with 7 bases of the junction left unmatched. DNA of the CDR3: TGTGCCTGGACCAAACCGGGACAGAACTATGGCTACACCTTC. Translation: CAWTKPGQNYGYTF.

This rearrangement joins TRBV9 to TRBJ2-5; no reliable D call. Germline loops: CDR1 SGDLS, CDR2 YYNGEE. V was trimmed by 3 bases and J by 5 bases, leaving 17 bases between them. This CDR3 region has 15 residues. As DNA, the CDR3 is TGTGCCAGCAGCGCCACTAAACCTGGGCGGGAGACCCAGTACTTC. Protein sequence: CASSATKPGRETQYF.

This clone was seen more than once but under ten times. The J gene is TRBJ2-7, the V gene TRBV29-1, with TRBD2 matching 13 bases. Germline CDR1 and CDR2: SQVTM and ANQGSEA. Trimming cost V 4 bases and J 5 bases; bases outside gene matches: 5. This CDR3 has 14 residues. This CDR3 is CSVARTSGSDEQYF. DNA of the CDR3: TGCAGCGTTGCCCGGACTAGCGGGAGCGACGAGCAGTACTTC.

This clone turned up a few times. The CDR3 region is CASSTGGGPSASEQFF. CDR3 bases: TGTGCCAGCTCAACTGGCGGGGGGCCGAGTGCTAGTGAGCAGTTCTTC. The chain carries TRBV18 and TRBJ2-1, with TRBD2 identical over 8 bases. V trimming: 5 bases; J trimming: 9 bases; junction bases outside the gene matches: 15. Germline values: CDR1 KGHSH, CDR2 LQKENI. This CDR3 has 16 amino acids. Together with reference TRBV18 and TRBJ2-1, the CDR3 gives the full variable domain: NAGVMQNPRHLVRRRGQEARLRCSPMKGHSHVYWYRQLPEEGLKFMVYLQKENIIDESGMPKERFSAEFPKEGPSILRIQQVVRGDSAAYFCASSTGGGPSASEQFFGPGTRLTVL.

The sample holds a few counts of this clone. The chain recombines TRBV9 with TRBJ2-2, with 10 bases lining up with TRBD1. V lost 4 bases to trimming and J lost 5 bases; unmatched junction nucleotides: 8. Germline V CDR1 and CDR2: SGDLS, YYNGEE. CDR3 length equals 16 residues. CDR3 sequence: CASSPRQGASTGELFF. The CDR3 DNA reads TGTGCCAGCAGCCCACGACAGGGGGCAAGTACCGGGGAGCTGTTTTTT.

V is TRBV25-1 and J is TRBJ1-2; no clear D. V was shortened by 5 bases and J by 5 bases, with 12 bases between the two germline ends. CDR3 size: 13 residues. In germline, CDR1 is MGHDK, CDR2 SYGVNS. This CDR3 reads CASSLTESYGYTF. CDR3 nucleotides: TGTGCCAGCAGTCTTACAGAATCTTATGGCTACACCTTC.

This clone showed up just a few times. V and J are TRBV11-3 and TRBJ2-1, with D perhaps TRBD1 (6 bases). The germline V and J ends were trimmed by 4 bases and 0 bases, with 10 bases remaining between them. Germline lookup yields CDR1 SGHNT and CDR2 YENEEA. The CDR3 spans 15 residues. The CDR3 here is CASSYRASSYNEQFF. In DNA, the CDR3 is TGTGCCAGCAGCTACAGGGCCAGCTCCTACAATGAGCAGTTCTTC.

The chain recombines TRBV7-2 with TRBJ1-1; 7 bases agree with TRBD1. Germline lookup yields CDR1 SGHTA and CDR2 FQGNSA. The CDR3 consists of 15 residues. V lost 0 bases, J lost 5 bases, and 6 bases stayed unmatched. The CDR3 nucleotides are TGTGCCAGCAGCTTAGCGCTAGGACAGGATACTGAAGCTTTCTTT. It encodes CASSLALGQDTEAFF.

This clone was counted a few times. The chain couples TRBV28 to TRBJ2-5; D might be TRBD2 (5 bases). Trimming left V 3 bases short and J 1 base short, with 12 bases between. The CDR3 is made up of 15 amino acids. Germline V gives CDR1 MDHEN, CDR2 SYDVKM. This CDR3 is CASSFAGGPQETQYF. The CDR3 DNA is TGTGCCAGCAGTTTCGCAGGAGGCCCCCAAGAGACCCAGTACTTC.

V and J are TRBV5-1 and TRBJ2-6, with 9 bases aligning to TRBD1. Per germline, CDR1 SGHRS and CDR2 YFSETQ. The CDR3 totals 18 residues. The V segment lost 2 bases and the J segment 0 bases; nucleotides outside the gene matches: 6. The CDR3 loop reads CASSFRDRETSGANVLTF. CDR3 coding DNA: TGCGCCAGCAGCTTCCGGGACAGGGAAACCTCTGGGGCCAACGTCCTGACTTTC.

This chain uses TRBV5-1 with TRBJ2-1; D is possibly TRBD1 or TRBD2 (5 bases each). Deletions cut 3 bases from V and 4 bases from J, with 8 bases between. Germline loops: CDR1 SGHRS, CDR2 YFSETQ. The CDR3 sequence is 13 residues long. CDR3 sequence reads: CASSSGSYNEQFF. CDR3 nucleotide sequence: TGCGCCAGCAGCTCAGGGAGTTACAATGAGCAGTTCTTC.

This CDR3 reads CASSRGTDFMNTEAFF. For the CDR3, the DNA is TGTGCCAGCTCCCGCGGGACAGACTTCATGAACACTGAAGCTTTCTTT. The chain has TRBV18 and TRBJ1-1, with TRBD1 matching 7 bases. Trimming at V came to 6 bases and at J to 0 bases, leaving 10 bases not matched to a gene. The germline V gene has CDR1 KGHSH and CDR2 LQKENI. The CDR3 has 16 residues.

The V and J genes are TRBV6-5 and TRBJ1-1; TRBD1 agrees at 9 bases. The V and J ends lost 2 bases and 5 bases, in that order; junction bases with no gene match: 9. Germline V gives CDR1 MNHEY, CDR2 SVGAGI. The CDR3 length is 16 residues. The CDR3 coding sequence is TGTGCCAGCAGTTACCAGCTAGGACAGGGGAGGACTGAAGCTTTCTTT. Translation gives CASSYQLGQGRTEAFF.

This clone was observed a few times. The DNA for the CDR3 is TGCGCCAGCAGCCAAGAGAGACAGAACATTCAGTACTTC. This gives the protein CASSQERQNIQYF. The V and J genes are TRBV23-1 and TRBJ2-4, with D tentatively TRBD1 (5 bases). TRBV23-1 qualifies as an ORF whose function is uncertain. V lost 6 bases and J 7 bases, leaving 13 bases between the germline ends. The CDR3 is 13 residues long.

This clone has just a few counts. One base separates it from a far larger clone, so it is likely a read error. The CDR3 loop is CASSEGHSGRTNEQFF. The CDR3, as DNA: TGTGCCAGCAGTGAAGGTCATAGCGGGAGGACCAATGAGCAGTTCTTC. This sequence joins TRBV2 and TRBJ2-1, with 10 bases lining up with TRBD2. Trimming at V came to 1 base and at J to 6 bases, leaving 6 bases not matched to a gene. Looked up from germline, CDR1 is SNHLY and CDR2 is FYNNEI. The CDR3 has 16 amino acids.

This chain joins TRBV5-1 and TRBJ2-7, with D perhaps TRBD2 (6 bases). This CDR3 is 15 amino acids long. Germline V gene lookup returns CDR1 SGHRS and CDR2 YFSETQ. Trimming shortened V by 4 bases and J by 2 bases, and 16 bases separated the two germline ends. In DNA, the CDR3 is TGCGCCAGCAGCCACGGAGGGAACTCACCCTACGAGCAGTACTTC. It is translated as CASSHGGNSPYEQYF. The full variable domain, completed using reference TRBV5-1 and TRBJ2-7, is KAGVTQTPRYLIKTRGQQVTLSCSPISGHRSVSWYQQTPGQGLQFLFEYFSETQRNKGNFPGRFSGRQFSNSRSEMNVSTLELGDSALYLCASSHGGNSPYEQYFGPGTRLTVT.

The CDR3 nucleotides are TGTGCCAGCAGCAAAGAGAACAGTTCCATGAACACTGAAGCTTTCTTT. Its protein is CASSKENSSMNTEAFF. The chain is built from TRBV21-1 and TRBJ1-1; TRBD1 is the table's D call, not checked against the DNA. TRBV21-1 is a pseudogene segment. There are 16 residues in the CDR3.

CDR3 amino acids: CAWSPWTGKNEAFF. The CDR3 DNA reads TGTGCCTGGAGTCCATGGACAGGGAAAAATGAAGCTTTCTTT. This chain uses TRBV30 with TRBJ1-1; 8 bases match TRBD1. The CDR3 is 14 amino acids. Germline trimming cut 2 bases from V and 7 bases from J; bases unmatched to any gene: 9. The germline gives CDR1 GTSNPN, CDR2 SVGIG (reference sequence). The full variable domain, with the rest looked up from reference TRBV30 and TRBJ1-1, is SQTIHQWPATLVQPVGSPLSLECTVEGTSNPNLYWYRQAAGRGLQLLFYSVGIGQISSEVPQNLSASRPQDRQFILSSKKLLLSDSGFYLCAWSPWTGKNEAFFGQGTRLTVV.

In its sample, this clone was seen many times. The same CDR3 arises from other DNA sequences in this sample as well. Here the CDR3 DNA reads TGTGCCAGCTCGCCCCAAGAGACCCAGTACTTC. Its protein is CASSPQETQYF. This sequence joins TRBV18 and TRBJ2-5; D gene uncertain. V was clipped by 6 bases and J by 1 base, with 3 bases between them. CDR1 and CDR2 (germline): KGHSH, LQKENI. The CDR3 is 11 amino acids.